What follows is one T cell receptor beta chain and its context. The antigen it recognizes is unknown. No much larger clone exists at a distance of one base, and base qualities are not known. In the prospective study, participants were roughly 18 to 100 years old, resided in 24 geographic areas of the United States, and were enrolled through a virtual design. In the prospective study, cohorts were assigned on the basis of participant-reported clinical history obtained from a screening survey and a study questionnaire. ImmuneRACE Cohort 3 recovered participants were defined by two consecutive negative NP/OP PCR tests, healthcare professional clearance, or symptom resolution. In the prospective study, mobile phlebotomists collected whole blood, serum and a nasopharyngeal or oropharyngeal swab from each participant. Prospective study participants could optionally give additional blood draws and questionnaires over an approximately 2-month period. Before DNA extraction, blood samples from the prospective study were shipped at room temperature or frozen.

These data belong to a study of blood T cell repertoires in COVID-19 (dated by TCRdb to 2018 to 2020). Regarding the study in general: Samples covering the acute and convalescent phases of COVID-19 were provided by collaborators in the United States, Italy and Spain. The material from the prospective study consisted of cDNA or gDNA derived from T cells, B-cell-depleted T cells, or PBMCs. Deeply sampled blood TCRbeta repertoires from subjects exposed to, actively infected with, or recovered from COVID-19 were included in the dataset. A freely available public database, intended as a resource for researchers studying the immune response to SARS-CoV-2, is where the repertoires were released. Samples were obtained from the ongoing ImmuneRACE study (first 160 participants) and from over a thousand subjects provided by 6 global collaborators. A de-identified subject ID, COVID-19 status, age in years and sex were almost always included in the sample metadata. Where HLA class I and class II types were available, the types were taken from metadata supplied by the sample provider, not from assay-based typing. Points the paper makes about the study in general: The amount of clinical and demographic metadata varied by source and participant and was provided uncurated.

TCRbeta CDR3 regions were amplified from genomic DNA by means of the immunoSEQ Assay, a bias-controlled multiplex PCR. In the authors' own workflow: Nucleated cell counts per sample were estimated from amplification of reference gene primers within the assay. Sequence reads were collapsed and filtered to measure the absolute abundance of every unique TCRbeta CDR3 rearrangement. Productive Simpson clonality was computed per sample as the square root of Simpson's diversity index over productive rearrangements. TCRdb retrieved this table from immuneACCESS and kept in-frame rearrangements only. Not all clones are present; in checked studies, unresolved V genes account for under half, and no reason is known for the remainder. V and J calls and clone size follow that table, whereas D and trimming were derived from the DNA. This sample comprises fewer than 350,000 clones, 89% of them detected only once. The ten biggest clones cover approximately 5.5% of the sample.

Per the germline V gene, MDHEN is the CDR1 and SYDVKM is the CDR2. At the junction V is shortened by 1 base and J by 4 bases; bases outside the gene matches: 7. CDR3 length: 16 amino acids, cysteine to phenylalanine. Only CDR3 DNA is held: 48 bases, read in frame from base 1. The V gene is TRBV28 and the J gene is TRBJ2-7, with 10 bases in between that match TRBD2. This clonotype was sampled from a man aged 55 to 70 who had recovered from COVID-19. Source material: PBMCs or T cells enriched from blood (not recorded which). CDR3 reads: CASSLYLAGVGYEQYF. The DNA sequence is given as TGTGCCAGCAGTTTATATCTAGCGGGAGTCGGGTACGAGCAGTACTTC.